The 9 T cell receptor beta chains below were found in one sample sequenced in a study of T cells in Graves' hyperthyroidism and ophthalmopathy. TCR beta CDR3 sequences were amplified from RNA transcripts. The TCR CDR3 first-round RT-PCR relied on the HTBI primer set. MiXCR, run by TCRdb on the multiplex PCR reads, gives a single entry per CDR3 protein. The table has 700,000 to 950,000 distinct CDR3 sequences, under 45% seen once. The sequencing input was blood. The receptors shown here come from a woman aged 40 to 50 with Graves' hyperthyroidism.

Remarks on this clonotype: A read error may explain this, as a much larger clone is one base away. The CDR3 does not end in the conserved phenylalanine or tryptophan, so this is likely a read error. This sequence joins TRBV19 and TRBJ2-7; no clear D. From germline, CDR1 is LNHDA and CDR2 SQIVND (reference sequence). The CDR3 runs to 12 residues. Trimming took off 3 bases at V and 8 bases at J, with 11 bases between the two ends. CDR3 in amino acids: CASSMEGSQQYL. CDR3 DNA: TGTGCCAGTAGTATGGAAGGTAGCCAGCAGTACCTC.

This clonotype was counted at least ten times. The V gene is TRBV7-6, the J gene TRBJ1-2; D is undetermined. Per germline, CDR1 SGHVS and CDR2 FNYEAQ. The CDR3 is made up of 13 amino acids. V was shortened by 0 bases and J by 8 bases, with 10 bases between the two germline ends. The CDR3 here is CASSLALDRGYTF. DNA for the CDR3: TGTGCCAGCAGCTTAGCTCTGGATAGGGGCTACACCTTC.

The rearrangement links TRBV20-1 to TRBJ1-1, with D possibly matching TRBD1 (6 bases). Trimming removed 5 bases from V and 0 bases from J, with 10 bases in between. There are 13 residues in the CDR3. Per the germline V gene, CDR1 is DFQATT and CDR2 is SNEGSKA (reference sequence). The CDR3 coding sequence is TGCAGTGCTCTGGACAGACTGAACACTGAAGCTTTCTTT. This translates into CSALDRLNTEAFF.

In this sample, this clonotype turned up many times. The chain employs TRBV7-8 and TRBJ1-1; D is uncertain. CDR1 and CDR2 (germline): SGHVS, FQNEAQ. V was cut by 2 bases and J by 1 base, with 14 bases left in between. The CDR3 spans 16 residues. The CDR3 region is CASSLFPPPTNTEAFF. DNA of the CDR3: TGTGCCAGCAGCTTATTCCCTCCCCCGACGAACACTGAAGCTTTCTTT.

This chain joins TRBV19 and TRBJ2-7; 8 nucleotides line up with TRBD1. Germline V lookup: CDR1 LNHDA, CDR2 SQIVND (reference sequence). This CDR3 comprises 14 residues. V dropped 5 bases and J dropped 2; count of bases not matched to a gene: 5. The CDR3 sequence: CASSARDRPYEQYF. The DNA for the CDR3 is TGTGCCAGTAGTGCCCGGGACAGGCCCTACGAGCAGTACTTC.

The sample holds many counts of this clonotype. The chain recombines TRBV7-9 with TRBJ1-2; the D gene is possibly TRBD1 (6 bases). Germline values: CDR1 SEHNR, CDR2 FQNEAQ (reference sequence). The CDR3 contains 15 residues. V was shortened by 4 bases and J by 2 bases, with 14 bases between the two germline ends. This CDR3 reads CASSWRGTSNYGYTF. The CDR3 bases are TGTGCCAGCAGCTGGAGGGGGACATCGAACTATGGCTACACCTTC.

The rearrangement uses TRBV20-1 and TRBJ1-1, with D hard to call. CDR3 size: 13 residues. Per the germline V gene, CDR1 is DFQATT and CDR2 is SNEGSKA (reference sequence). The V end was cut by 0 bases, the J end by 1 base, with 6 bases between. The CDR3 loop is CSARDLENTEAFF. The DNA of the CDR3 is TGCAGTGCTAGAGATTTGGAGAACACTGAAGCTTTCTTT.

The table lists this clonotype with many counts. The J gene is TRBJ2-7, the V gene TRBV7-6; TRBD1 matches 8 bases. Germline V lookup: CDR1 SGHVS, CDR2 FNYEAQ. The ends lost 2 bases at V and 3 bases at J; junction bases unmatched: 6. The CDR3 runs 15 residues. The CDR3 protein is CASSLTGGGLYEQYF. For the CDR3, the DNA is TGTGCCAGCAGCTTAACAGGGGGTGGGCTCTACGAGCAGTACTTC.

The chain carries TRBV29-1 and TRBJ1-2; D possibly corresponds to TRBD1 (5 bases). This CDR3 contains 13 residues. CDR1 is SQVTM, CDR2 ANQGSEA, per germline. CDR3 region: CSAQGGYDYGYTF. The CDR3 nucleotides read TGCAGTGCGCAGGGTGGATACGACTATGGCTACACCTTC.